These 20 T cell receptor beta chains were sequenced from one sample in a study of OX40 agonist ivuxolimab in advanced cancers. Profiling relied on immunoSEQ multiplex PCR, and the TCRdb table lists in-frame clones only, not all of them. This sample has some 17,000 clones; 70% to 90% occur once, and the top ten carry roughly 66%. The sample was CD4+ or CD8+ T cells sorted from blood, taken in a trial of the OX40 agonist ivuxolimab. These TCRs come from an adult with an advanced solid tumor such as melanoma, head and neck, liver or kidney cancer.

J is TRBJ2-1 and V is TRBV27, with 8 bases that match TRBD1. This CDR3 has 17 residues. Germline lookup yields CDR1 MNHEY and CDR2 SMNVEV (reference sequence). The junction had 11 bases not matched to a gene; V was cut back by 7 bases and J by 0 bases. This chain's CDR3 is CASNPGGVDHSYNEQFF. In nucleotides, the CDR3 is TGTGCCAGCAATCCAGGGGGCGTCGACCACTCCTACAATGAGCAGTTCTTC.

The genes are TRBV5-5 and TRBJ2-2; D unclear. CDR3 length: 14 amino acids. Deletions cut 4 bases from V and 0 bases from J, with 7 bases between. Germline V gene data show CDR1 as SGHKS and CDR2 as YYEKEE (reference sequence). This CDR3 reads CASSPEANTGELFF. The CDR3 nucleotides read TGTGCCAGCAGCCCGGAAGCGAACACCGGGGAGCTGTTTTTT.

V is TRBV5-1 and J is TRBJ2-1; D unclear. V was trimmed by 0 bases and J by 7 bases, leaving 11 bases between them. Germline V gives CDR1 SGHRS, CDR2 YFSETQ. This CDR3 region has 14 residues. DNA of the CDR3: TGCGCCAGCAGCTTGGCGGAATGGGGTAATGAGCAGTTCTTC. Protein product: CASSLAEWGNEQFF.

The chain couples TRBV7-9 to TRBJ2-3; D uncertain. Looked up from germline, CDR1 is SEHNR and CDR2 is FQNEAQ (reference sequence). V was trimmed by 5 bases and J by 9 bases, leaving 15 bases between them. The CDR3 length is 13 residues. Written as DNA, the CDR3 is TGTGCCAGCAGCAACTCCAGTGGCAGAACGCAGTATTTT. Protein sequence: CASSNSSGRTQYF. Looking up the rest from reference TRBV7-9 and TRBJ2-3 gives the full variable domain: DTGVSQNPRHKITKRGQNVTFRCDPISEHNRLYWYRQTLGQGPEFLTYFQNEAQLEKSRLLSDRFSAERPKGSFSTLEIQRTEQGDSAMYLCASSNSSGRTQYFGPGTRLTVL.

The chain recombines TRBV7-9 with TRBJ1-1, with 9 nucleotides matching TRBD1. Germline V gene data show CDR1 as SEHNR and CDR2 as FQNEAQ (reference sequence). V shed 2 bases, J shed 5 bases, and the junction held 12 bases outside the gene matches. The CDR3 spans 17 residues. The CDR3 spells CASSLPLWGQGVTEAFF. The CDR3 DNA reads as TGTGCCAGCAGCTTACCGCTGTGGGGACAGGGCGTGACTGAAGCTTTCTTT.

V gene TRBV11-3 combines with J gene TRBJ2-5, with no clear D. The V end was cut by 2 bases, the J end by 3 bases, with 10 bases between. CDR1 and CDR2 (germline): SGHNT, YENEEA. The CDR3 totals 14 residues. The chain's CDR3 is CASSLWGFEETQYF. The CDR3 DNA reads as TGTGCCAGCAGCTTATGGGGTTTCGAAGAGACCCAGTACTTC. The whole variable domain, remainder taken from reference TRBV11-3 and TRBJ2-5, is EAGVVQSPRYKIIEKKQPVAFWCNPISGHNTLYWYLQNLGQGPELLIRYENEEAVDDSQLPKDRFSAERLKGVDSTLKIQPAELGDSAVYLCASSLWGFEETQYFGPGTRLLVL.

The CDR3 DNA follows: TGTGCCAGCAGCCAAGAAGGGACAGGGTCCACAGATACGCAGTATTTT. Translating gives CASSQEGTGSTDTQYF. The chain carries TRBV4-2 and TRBJ2-3, with 9 bases that match TRBD1. This CDR3 comprises 16 residues. After removal of 0 bases from V and 2 bases from J, the junction contained 3 bases not matched to a gene. Germline V lookup: CDR1 LGHNA, CDR2 YNFKEQ.

The sample holds one count of this clone. V usage is TRBV28 and J usage is TRBJ2-2; D is perhaps TRBD1 (6 bases). The CDR3 is made up of 13 amino acids. The germline V and J ends were trimmed by 5 bases and 6 bases, with 10 bases remaining between them. The germline V gene has CDR1 MDHEN and CDR2 SYDVKM. The CDR3 protein is CASSLTGSGELFF. CDR3 sequence (DNA): TGTGCCAGCAGTCTCACAGGGTCCGGGGAGCTGTTTTTT.

J is TRBJ2-2 and V is TRBV9, with D possibly called TRBD1 or TRBD2 (5 bases each). Germline lookup yields CDR1 SGDLS and CDR2 YYNGEE. The ends were cut back, 3 bases at V and 6 bases at J, with 21 bases in the middle. The CDR3 length is 17 residues. The CDR3 DNA sequence: TGTGCCAGCAGCGCTCGTCCGGGGCCTATAGGGCCCGGGGAGCTGTTTTTT. Translating it yields CASSARPGPIGPGELFF.

The rearrangement uses TRBV4-1 and TRBJ2-1; perhaps D is TRBD1 or TRBD2 (5 bases each). Germline V CDR1 and CDR2: MGHRA, YSYEKL. The CDR3 is 17 residues long. V was trimmed by 0 bases and J by 3 bases, leaving 15 bases between them. The CDR3 reads CASSQDPRAGHYNEQFF. In DNA form, the CDR3 reads TGCGCCAGCAGCCAAGATCCCAGGGCGGGCCACTACAATGAGCAGTTCTTC.

This chain uses TRBV11-2 with TRBJ1-2; 9 bases agree with TRBD1. Germline lookup yields CDR1 SGHAT and CDR2 FQNNGV. The CDR3 sequence is 14 residues long. V shed 5 bases and J 8 bases; nucleotides not matched to a gene: 9. CDR3 sequence (DNA): TGTGCCAGCAGCCGGACAGGGGAGCTTCAGGGCTACACCTTC. This gives the protein CASSRTGELQGYTF.

In its sample, this clone was seen a few times. J is TRBJ2-3 and V is TRBV4-2, with D possibly being TRBD2 (7 bases). Germline V CDR1 and CDR2: LGHNA, YNFKEQ. The CDR3 runs to 15 residues. Trimming left V 7 bases short and J 6 bases short, with 20 bases between. Here the CDR3 DNA reads TGTGCCAGCAATCTGGGGGGGGCAGACGTGGATACGCAGTATTTT. As protein: CASNLGGADVDTQYF.

This chain uses TRBV13 with TRBJ2-3, with TRBD2 matching over 10 bases. The ends lost 6 bases at V and 3 bases at J; junction bases unmatched: 6. This CDR3 is built from 15 residues. The germline V gene encodes CDR1 PRHDT and CDR2 FYEKMQ (reference sequence). The CDR3 reads CASRFYSGRTDTQYF. The CDR3 DNA sequence: TGTGCCAGCAGATTCTATAGCGGGAGGACAGATACGCAGTATTTT.

The chain has TRBV7-2 and TRBJ2-7, with 10 positions matching TRBD1. After removal of 6 bases from V and 1 base from J, the junction contained 3 bases not matched to a gene. CDR1 and CDR2 (germline): SGHTA, FQGNSA. This CDR3 comprises 14 residues. CDR3 in amino acids: CASSLDRGSYEQYF. The CDR3 DNA reads TGTGCCAGCAGTTTGGACAGGGGGTCCTACGAGCAGTACTTC.

The V call is TRBV6-5, the J call TRBJ2-7, with 7 bases aligning to TRBD1. V lost 4 bases to trimming and J lost 0 bases; unmatched junction nucleotides: 9. The CDR3 contains 16 residues. Germline loops: CDR1 MNHEY, CDR2 SVGAGI. The CDR3 sequence: CASSSPRTGNSYEQYF. For the CDR3, the DNA is TGTGCCAGCAGTTCCCCTCGGACAGGTAACTCCTACGAGCAGTACTTC.

This rearrangement joins TRBV19 to TRBJ2-7; 9 bases agree with TRBD1. Losses at the gene ends were 11 bases for V and 5 bases for J; bases not matched to a gene: 13. The CDR3 runs to 14 residues. CDR1 and CDR2 (germline): LNHDA, SQIVND (reference sequence). The CDR3 sequence is CASRADRGVNEQYF. CDR3 sequence (DNA): TGTGCCTCCCGGGCGGACAGGGGTGTAAACGAGCAGTACTTC. The full variable domain, completed using reference TRBV19 and TRBJ2-7, is DGGITQSPKYLFRKEGQNVTLSCEQNLNHDAMYWYRQDPGQGLRLIYYSQIVNDFQKGDIAEGYSVSREKKESFPLTVTSAQKNPTAFYLCASRADRGVNEQYFGPGTRLTVT.

Relative to its sample, this clone is medium-sized. The rearrangement joins TRBV19 to TRBJ2-7; D gene ambiguous. Trimming took 3 bases from V and 2 from J, leaving 11 bases between them. Per the germline V gene, CDR1 is LNHDA and CDR2 is SQIVND (reference sequence). The CDR3 covers 14 residues. In nucleotides, the CDR3 is TGTGCCAGTAGTATCGTCGATGGAACCTACGAGCAGTACTTC. As protein: CASSIVDGTYEQYF.

V gene TRBV6-5 combines with J gene TRBJ2-7, with a tentative D call TRBD2 (7 bases). CDR1 and CDR2 from the germline V gene are MNHEY and SVGAGI. The CDR3 sequence is 15 residues long. V was clipped by 2 bases and J by 0 bases, with 11 bases between them. The CDR3 nucleotides read TGTGCCAGCAGTTACCCTCGGGGGGCCTCCTACGAGCAGTACTTC. Translating it yields CASSYPRGASYEQYF.

This chain uses TRBV4-3 with TRBJ1-1; the D is unclear. The V end lost 4 bases, the J end lost 0 bases, and 15 bases lay between the germline ends. Germline assignment: CDR1 LGHNA and CDR2 YSLEER. The CDR3 has 16 amino acids. CDR3 in amino acids: CASSPTVGYMNTEAFF. CDR3 nucleotides: TGCGCCAGCAGCCCCACGGTGGGGTACATGAACACTGAAGCTTTCTTT.

The chain recombines TRBV9 with TRBJ2-1; 9 bases match TRBD1. The length of the CDR3 is 16 residues. CDR1 is SGDLS, CDR2 YYNGEE, per germline. Germline trimming cut 3 bases from V and 4 bases from J; bases unmatched to any gene: 8. Written as DNA, the CDR3 is TGTGCCAGCAGCGCCCTCACCGGGACAGGGTACAATGAGCAGTTCTTC. Amino acids: CASSALTGTGYNEQFF.